One sample yielded the 16 T cell receptor beta chains listed below, sequenced in a study of CD4 T cells in relation to SARS-CoV-2 and coronaviruses. These receptors have no identified antigens. The unexposed donors gave CD4+ T cells in about 2010-2019, prior to COVID-19. CD4+ T cells were isolated from the cells after 10 days of culture. Sequencing used immunoSEQ multiplex PCR; TCRdb keeps in-frame clones, though not all of them. Of 15,000 to 18,000 clones listed, 76% are singletons. Material: CD4+ T cells from PBMCs, cultured in vitro. These TCRs come from a human donor in good health.

This clone came up a few times. The V and J genes are TRBV30 and TRBJ2-5; no firm D call. Deletions cut 0 bases from V and 5 bases from J, with 1 base between. This CDR3 region has 10 residues. The germline gives CDR1 GTSNPN, CDR2 SVGIG (reference sequence). The CDR3 region is CAWSVETQYF. CDR3 DNA sequence: TGTGCCTGGAGTGTCGAGACCCAGTACTTC. Full variable domain (remainder filled in from reference TRBV30 and TRBJ2-5): SQTIHQWPATLVQPVGSPLSLECTVEGTSNPNLYWYRQAAGRGLQLLFYSVGIGQISSEVPQNLSASRPQDRQFILSSKKLLLSDSGFYLCAWSVETQYFGPGTRLLVL.

The chain's CDR3 is CAWSVEAGSQGEQFF. The DNA for the CDR3 is TGTGCCTGGAGTGTAGAGGCAGGGTCACAGGGTGAGCAGTTCTTC. V is TRBV30 and J is TRBJ2-1; TRBD1 is a possible D gene (6 bases). Trimming removed 0 bases from V and 9 bases from J, with 18 bases in between. The CDR3 sequence is 15 residues long. Per the germline V gene, CDR1 is GTSNPN and CDR2 is SVGIG (reference sequence). Supplemented by reference TRBV30 and TRBJ2-1, the full variable domain reads SQTIHQWPATLVQPVGSPLSLECTVEGTSNPNLYWYRQAAGRGLQLLFYSVGIGQISSEVPQNLSASRPQDRQFILSSKKLLLSDSGFYLCAWSVEAGSQGEQFFGPGTRLTVL.

This clone has a single count. This chain connects TRBV5-6 to TRBJ2-4; maybe TRBD1 (6 bases). The ends were cut back, 5 bases at V and 1 base at J, with 10 bases in the middle. This CDR3 is built from 14 residues. The germline V gene has CDR1 SGHDT and CDR2 YYEEEE. The CDR3 coding sequence is TGTGCCAGCAGGGTAACAGGGGCCAAAAACATTCAGTACTTC. Residues: CASRVTGAKNIQYF.

This clone was counted a single time. The rearrangement joins TRBV18 to TRBJ1-4; D not certain. This CDR3 has 13 residues. Trimming took off 3 bases at V and 11 bases at J, with 13 bases between the two ends. Germline V gene data show CDR1 as KGHSH and CDR2 as LQKENI. CDR3 protein: CASSPPPPSKLFF. As DNA, the CDR3 is TGTGCCAGCTCACCCCCCCCTCCGTCGAAACTGTTTTTT.

The chain carries TRBV6-5 and TRBJ1-1, with D possibly TRBD1 on 5 matching bases. Trimming stripped 7 bases from V and 4 bases from J, with 16 bases between. Germline V CDR1 and CDR2: MNHEY, SVGAGI. This CDR3 contains 14 residues. CDR3 in amino acids: CASKVGGRGTEAFF. CDR3 nucleotide sequence: TGTGCCAGCAAGGTGGGGGGTCGGGGCACTGAAGCTTTCTTT.

This chain joins TRBV20-1 and TRBJ2-3, with TRBD2 matching 11 bases. The germline V gene has CDR1 DFQATT and CDR2 SNEGSKA (reference sequence). Trimming at V came to 3 bases and at J to 3 bases, leaving 8 bases not matched to a gene. The CDR3 extends over 16 amino acids. CDR3 coding DNA: TGCAGTGCTAGTCAGTTGACTAGCGGGATTACAGATACGCAGTATTTT. It is translated as CSASQLTSGITDTQYF.

V is TRBV10-3 and J is TRBJ1-1, with D maybe TRBD1 (6 bases). V was cut by 6 bases and J by 0 bases, with 14 bases left in between. CDR1 is ENHRY, CDR2 SYGVKD, per germline. The CDR3 runs to 15 residues. CDR3 loop: CAIRNRELVNTEAFF. The CDR3 region has the DNA TGTGCCATCAGAAACAGGGAATTGGTGAACACTGAAGCTTTCTTT.

The chain has TRBV6-5 and TRBJ1-3; TRBD1 matches 9 bases. This CDR3 has 14 amino acids. Germline CDR1 is MNHEY and CDR2 is SVGAGI. V lost 10 bases and J lost 2; bases outside the gene matches: 6. The CDR3 reads CATLDRGAGNTIYF. CDR3 sequence (DNA): TGTGCCACACTGGACAGGGGAGCTGGAAACACCATATATTTT.

This chain uses TRBV19 with TRBJ1-5; 7 bases agree with TRBD1. CDR1 LNHDA and CDR2 SQIVND come from the germline V gene (reference sequence). This CDR3 has 14 residues. Trimming took 4 bases from V and 2 from J; bases not matched to a gene: 2. DNA of the CDR3: TGTGCCAGTAGTACTACAGGGGGCAATCAGCCCCAGCATTTT. Translation: CASSTTGGNQPQHF.

The chain is built from TRBV25-1 and TRBJ2-1; the D is unclear. The ends were cut back, 6 bases at V and 8 bases at J, with 17 bases in the middle. The CDR3 is 14 residues long. The germline V gene has CDR1 MGHDK and CDR2 SYGVNS. CDR3 in DNA: TGTGCCAGCAGCCCGGTCCAGAAGGGATATGAGCAGTTCTTC. It encodes CASSPVQKGYEQFF.

This chain links TRBV12-5 with TRBJ2-1, with 9 bases fitting TRBD1. V gave up 5 bases and J gave up 9 bases; unmatched junction bases: 11. The CDR3 totals 15 residues. The germline V gene has CDR1 LGHNT and CDR2 FRNRAP. The CDR3 here is CASGLAGTGLTEQFF. The CDR3 bases are TGTGCTAGTGGTCTGGCCGGGACAGGGTTAACTGAGCAGTTCTTC.

This clone was picked up one time. V gene TRBV28 combines with J gene TRBJ1-1, with D hard to call. The length of the CDR3 is 14 residues. Trimming left V 7 bases short and J 3 bases short, with 15 bases between. Germline V gene sequence: CDR1 MDHEN, CDR2 SYDVKM. CDR3 sequence reads: CASIPLGRDTEAFF. The CDR3 DNA reads as TGTGCCAGCATCCCCCTAGGCCGTGACACTGAAGCTTTCTTT.

This clone was recorded a few times. This chain uses TRBV6-2 or TRBV6-3 with TRBJ1-4, with D possibly matching TRBD1 (5 bases). In germline, CDR1 is MNHEY, CDR2 SVGEGT. The CDR3 is 18 amino acids. The V and J ends lost 0 bases and 3 bases respectively, with 17 bases between them. The CDR3 spells CASSYSKVRGKPNEKLFF. As DNA, the CDR3 is TGTGCCAGCAGTTACTCGAAGGTGAGGGGCAAGCCTAATGAAAAACTGTTTTTT.

The chain uses TRBV11-2 and TRBJ2-3, with 9 bases lining up with TRBD2. Trimming took 6 bases from V and 5 from J; bases not matched to a gene: 9. The CDR3 is made up of 15 amino acids. Germline assignment: CDR1 SGHAT and CDR2 FQNNGV. The CDR3 here is CASRGLAGSVDTQYF. Here the CDR3 DNA reads TGTGCCAGCAGGGGTCTAGCGGGATCGGTAGATACGCAGTATTTT.

J is TRBJ2-3 and V is TRBV24-1; 9 bases map to TRBD1. V lost 4 bases to trimming and J lost 0 bases; unmatched junction nucleotides: 4. CDR1 KGHDR and CDR2 SFDVKD come from the germline V gene. This CDR3 has 16 residues. CDR3 protein: CATSDPGQGSTDTQYF. The CDR3 DNA sequence: TGTGCCACCAGTGACCCGGGACAGGGAAGCACAGATACGCAGTATTTT.

The V gene is TRBV9, the J gene TRBJ1-1, with D perhaps matching TRBD1 (5 bases). Trimming pared 2 bases from V and 2 bases from J, leaving 10 bases between. Per germline, CDR1 SGDLS and CDR2 YYNGEE. The CDR3 runs 14 residues. The CDR3 spells CASSVRDINTEAFF. Here the CDR3 DNA reads TGTGCCAGCAGCGTCAGGGATATTAACACTGAAGCTTTCTTT.